These T cell receptor beta chains were read from a single sample in a study. TCRdb processed the RT-PCR reads anew with MiXCR; each CDR3 protein has one entry. The table lists around 700,000 distinct CDR3 sequences, 13% to 15% of them singletons. The material sequenced was memory CD4+ T cells from blood. Receptors originate from a female donor in good health, serving as a healthy control. The CDR3 runs from the conserved cysteine through the conserved F or W. Fields, in order: CDR3 DNA, CDR3 protein, V gene, clone size, J gene, D gene. The D gene is left open where the match is weak. Clone size is shown for a subset of rows, as once, few, many or a class of expanded clone.

CDR3 DNA: TGTGCCAGCAGTCCAGTGAAGGCGGGAGGGCCCTACGAGCAGTACTTC
CDR3 protein: CASSPVKAGGPYEQYF
V gene: TRBV27
clone size: -
J gene: TRBJ2-7
D gene: TRBD2

CDR3 DNA: TGTGCCAGCAGTTCCGGACAGGGACGGCGGGAGACCCAGTACTTC
CDR3 protein: CASSSGQGRRETQYF
V gene: TRBV12-3/TRBV12-4
clone size: -
J gene: TRBJ2-5
D gene: TRBD1

CDR3 DNA: TGTGCCAGCAGTTCCCAAGGCCCGACAGGGTTTTACAATGAGCAGTTCTTC
CDR3 protein: CASSSQGPTGFYNEQFF
V gene: TRBV28
clone size: -
J gene: TRBJ2-1
D gene: TRBD1

CDR3 DNA: TGTGCCAGCGTCGCAGGGACTTCTGGAAACACCATATATTTT
CDR3 protein: CASVAGTSGNTIYF
V gene: TRBV5-6
clone size: -
J gene: TRBJ1-3
D gene: -

CDR3 DNA: TGTGCCAGCAGTTTATCGGTAACAGCTAGAAATTCACCCCTCCACTTT
CDR3 protein: CASSLSVTARNSPLHF
V gene: TRBV27
clone size: many
J gene: TRBJ1-6
D gene: -

CDR3 DNA: TGCAGCGTCCGCAGGGAATATAATTCACCCCTCCACTTT
CDR3 protein: CSVRREYNSPLHF
V gene: TRBV29-1
clone size: few
J gene: TRBJ1-6
D gene: -

CDR3 DNA: TGTGCCACCAGTGGAATAAGTCGGGAGAACACTGAAGCTTTCTTT
CDR3 protein: CATSGISRENTEAFF
V gene: TRBV24-1
clone size: few
J gene: TRBJ1-1
D gene: -

CDR3 DNA: TGTGCCAGCAGTTACTCGACAGCGGGGGTGAACACCGGGGAGCTGTTTTTT
CDR3 protein: CASSYSTAGVNTGELFF
V gene: TRBV6-2/TRBV6-3
clone size: many
J gene: TRBJ2-2
D gene: TRBD2

CDR3 DNA: TGTGCCATCACCTTGACAGGGGAGGGTCGAGCTTTCTTT
CDR3 protein: CAITLTGEGRAFF
V gene: TRBV10-3
clone size: many
J gene: TRBJ1-1
D gene: TRBD1

CDR3 DNA: TGCAGTAGTAACCCTATTTTCACAGATACGCAGTATTTT
CDR3 protein: CSSNPIFTDTQYF
V gene: TRBV20-1
clone size: few
J gene: TRBJ2-3
D gene: -

CDR3 DNA: TGCAGTGCTAGCCCGTCAACAGGGAGGATTGCGCCCCTCCACTTT
CDR3 protein: CSASPSTGRIAPLHF
V gene: TRBV20-1
clone size: -
J gene: TRBJ1-6
D gene: -

CDR3 DNA: TGTGCCATCAGTGTAATTGACGGGCTCTCCGGAGGCTACACCTTC
CDR3 protein: CAISVIDGLSGGYTF
V gene: TRBV10-3
clone size: few
J gene: TRBJ1-2
D gene: -

CDR3 DNA: TGTGCCACCAGAGGAACAGGGCCAAACGAGCAGTTCTTC
CDR3 protein: CATRGTGPNEQFF
V gene: TRBV15
clone size: -
J gene: TRBJ2-1
D gene: -

CDR3 DNA: TGTGCCAGCAGCTTAAGTCCGGACAGGGGGCCTGGAAACACCATATATTTT
CDR3 protein: CASSLSPDRGPGNTIYF
V gene: TRBV7-2
clone size: few
J gene: TRBJ1-3
D gene: TRBD1

CDR3 DNA: TGTGCCAGCAGTTTCGGGGGCTCTGGAAACACCATATATTTT
CDR3 protein: CASSFGGSGNTIYF
V gene: TRBV27
clone size: many
J gene: TRBJ1-3
D gene: -

CDR3 DNA: TGTGCCAGCAGCTTAAGCCTCACCTCCTATGGCTACACCTTC
CDR3 protein: CASSLSLTSYGYTF
V gene: TRBV7-2
clone size: -
J gene: TRBJ1-2
D gene: -

CDR3 DNA: TGCAGTGCTAGAACTCTTAACAATCAGCCCCAGCATTTT
CDR3 protein: CSARTLNNQPQHF
V gene: TRBV20-1
clone size: -
J gene: TRBJ1-5
D gene: -

CDR3 DNA: TGCAGTGCTCCGCCGGACGGCGGGAGAACCCACGAGCAGTACTTC
CDR3 protein: CSAPPDGGRTHEQYF
V gene: TRBV20-1
clone size: many
J gene: TRBJ2-7
D gene: TRBD2

CDR3 DNA: TGTGCCAGCAGCTTAGAGGGAAGCCGCAATCAGCCCCAGCATTTT
CDR3 protein: CASSLEGSRNQPQHF
V gene: TRBV7-8
clone size: -
J gene: TRBJ1-5
D gene: -

CDR3 DNA: TGTGCCAGCAGCCGGGGGAGACTAGCGGCCTACGAGCAGTACTTC
CDR3 protein: CASSRGRLAAYEQYF
V gene: TRBV4-2
clone size: -
J gene: TRBJ2-7
D gene: TRBD2

CDR3 DNA: TGCGCCAGCAGCCAAGATGGCTGGTTCACAGATACGCAGTATTTT
CDR3 protein: CASSQDGWFTDTQYF
V gene: TRBV4-1
clone size: -
J gene: TRBJ2-3
D gene: -

CDR3 DNA: TGCAGTTCGGGAGTATCCAACTATGGCTACACCTTC
CDR3 protein: CSSGVSNYGYTF
V gene: TRBV20-1
clone size: many
J gene: TRBJ1-2
D gene: -

CDR3 DNA: TGTGCCAGCACTTGGGACGGGTCCTACAATGAGCAGTTCTTC
CDR3 protein: CASTWDGSYNEQFF
V gene: TRBV7-2
clone size: many
J gene: TRBJ2-1
D gene: -

CDR3 DNA: TGTGCCAGCAGCTTAGGTTGGGGGAACACCCCCTCTGGAAACACCATATATTTT
CDR3 protein: CASSLGWGNTPSGNTIYF
V gene: TRBV11-2
clone size: few
J gene: TRBJ1-3
D gene: -

CDR3 DNA: TGCAGTGCTAGCCCTCCAACCTCTTTTTACGAGCAGTACTTC
CDR3 protein: CSASPPTSFYEQYF
V gene: TRBV20-1
clone size: -
J gene: TRBJ2-7
D gene: -

CDR3 DNA: TGCGCCAGCCGCCCTTTGGGGGACTTTAATGAAAAACTGTTTTTT
CDR3 protein: CASRPLGDFNEKLFF
V gene: TRBV5-1
clone size: -
J gene: TRBJ1-4
D gene: -

CDR3 DNA: TGCGCCAGCAGCTTCCTAGGACCAGCGCTCGGTCAGCCCCAGCATTTT
CDR3 protein: CASSFLGPALGQPQHF
V gene: TRBV5-1
clone size: -
J gene: TRBJ1-5
D gene: -

CDR3 DNA: TGTGCCAGCAGTGAAGGGTACAGGAGGGAGCAGTACTTC
CDR3 protein: CASSEGYRREQYF
V gene: TRBV2
clone size: -
J gene: TRBJ2-7
D gene: -

CDR3 DNA: TGTGCCAGCAGTGTTATAGCGGTTACCTACGAGCAGTACTTC
CDR3 protein: CASSVIAVTYEQYF
V gene: TRBV28
clone size: -
J gene: TRBJ2-7
D gene: -

CDR3 DNA: TGTGCCAGCAGACTCCTCACAGATACGCAGTATTTT
CDR3 protein: CASRLLTDTQYF
V gene: TRBV12-3/TRBV12-4
clone size: many
J gene: TRBJ2-3
D gene: -

CDR3 DNA: TGTGCCAGCAGTCCCTCCTTGGAGGGCCGCCTTGGGACCCAGTACTTC
CDR3 protein: CASSPSLEGRLGTQYF
V gene: TRBV28
clone size: -
J gene: TRBJ2-5
D gene: -

CDR3 DNA: TGTGCCAGAGGGGACATTGATCAGCCCCAGCATTTT
CDR3 protein: CARGDIDQPQHF
V gene: TRBV9
clone size: few
J gene: TRBJ1-5
D gene: -

CDR3 DNA: TGTGCCAGCAGCTCACGACAGGGGTGGGGAAACACCATATATTTT
CDR3 protein: CASSSRQGWGNTIYF
V gene: TRBV7-2
clone size: few
J gene: TRBJ1-3
D gene: TRBD1

CDR3 DNA: TGTGCCAGCAGTTTAGGGGCATTCACTGAAGCTTTCTTT
CDR3 protein: CASSLGAFTEAFF
V gene: TRBV12-3/TRBV12-4
clone size: -
J gene: TRBJ1-1
D gene: -

CDR3 DNA: TGCAGTGCCGCGGACAGGGGGCGAGGAGGCTACACCTTC
CDR3 protein: CSAADRGRGGYTF
V gene: TRBV20-1
clone size: many
J gene: TRBJ1-2
D gene: TRBD1

CDR3 DNA: TGTGCCTGGAGTCTTAGCGGGAATCCCTACGAGCAGTACTTC
CDR3 protein: CAWSLSGNPYEQYF
V gene: TRBV30
clone size: few
J gene: TRBJ2-7
D gene: TRBD2

CDR3 DNA: TGCAGCGTCACGGTGGGAGCGGGGGCGAATACGCAGTATTTT
CDR3 protein: CSVTVGAGANTQYF
V gene: TRBV29-1
clone size: few
J gene: TRBJ2-3
D gene: TRBD2

CDR3 DNA: TGCGCCAGCAGCTTGGCAGCAACTACCGGGGAGCTGTTTTTT
CDR3 protein: CASSLAATTGELFF
V gene: TRBV5-1
clone size: -
J gene: TRBJ2-2
D gene: -

CDR3 DNA: TGTGCCAGCAGCGAAGGGACTAGCGGGGGCTCCTACAATGAGCAGTTCTTC
CDR3 protein: CASSEGTSGGSYNEQFF
V gene: TRBV9
clone size: -
J gene: TRBJ2-1
D gene: TRBD2

CDR3 DNA: TGTGCCAGCAGCTCCAGGGTCGAGGGCTATGGCTACACCTTC
CDR3 protein: CASSSRVEGYGYTF
V gene: TRBV11-1
clone size: -
J gene: TRBJ1-2
D gene: -

CDR3 DNA: TGCAGCGCCCGTACGGAGATCCACTATGGCTACACCTTC
CDR3 protein: CSARTEIHYGYTF
V gene: TRBV29-1
clone size: many
J gene: TRBJ1-2
D gene: -

CDR3 DNA: TGCGCCAGCACCTTGGGGGTAGTGGGGACTGAAGCTTTCTTT
CDR3 protein: CASTLGVVGTEAFF
V gene: TRBV5-1
clone size: -
J gene: TRBJ1-1
D gene: -

CDR3 DNA: TGCAGCGTTGTTTGTAACTATGGCTACACCTTC
CDR3 protein: CSVVCNYGYTF
V gene: TRBV29-1
clone size: -
J gene: TRBJ1-2
D gene: -

CDR3 DNA: TGTGCCACCAGGCCGGGACAGGGGGCGATCACCGGGGAGCTGTTTTTT
CDR3 protein: CATRPGQGAITGELFF
V gene: TRBV10-3
clone size: -
J gene: TRBJ2-2
D gene: TRBD1